Listed below are T cell receptor beta chains from one sample, sequenced in a study of radiotherapy plus CTLA-4 blockade in lung cancer. TCRdb keeps only in-frame clones here, not all; method: immunoSEQ multiplex PCR. This sample carries 25,000 to 35,000 clones, 75% to 85% of them seen once, and the ten largest clones take about 26%. Here the sequenced sample was peripheral blood, taken from a patient treated with radiotherapy plus ipilimumab. These receptors were taken from a human donor with non-small cell lung cancer that progressed on radiotherapy plus ipilimumab. Each CDR3 is given with its conserved first and last residue. The D gene is left open where the match is weak. Clone size is stated in some rows and not others, as once, few, many or a class when expanded.

CASSLSQGAYEQYF	TGTGCCAGCAGTTTATCGCAGGGGGCCTACGAGCAGTACTTC	TRBJ2-7	TRBD1	TRBV27	.
CASSVGPGELFF	TGTGCCAGCAGCGTAGGGCCCGGGGAGCTGTTTTTT	TRBJ2-2	.	TRBV9	.
CSASRNYEQYF	TGCAGTGCTAGCAGGAACTACGAGCAGTACTTC	TRBJ2-7	.	TRBV20-1	.
CASSSSGGNTGELFF	TGTGCCAGCAGCTCTAGCGGGGGGAACACCGGGGAGCTGTTTTTT	TRBJ2-2	TRBD2	TRBV7-3	.
CASRSASGGYNEQFF	TGTGCCAGCAGGTCCGCTAGCGGGGGGTACAATGAGCAGTTCTTC	TRBJ2-1	TRBD2	TRBV2	.
CASSPTRGALGGYTF	TGTGCCAGCAGCCCGACTCGGGGGGCATTAGGTGGCTACACCTTC	TRBJ1-2	.	TRBV7-8	once
CASSSREANTDTQYF	TGTGCCAGCAGCTCCCGGGAAGCTAACACAGATACGCAGTATTTT	TRBJ2-3	.	TRBV7-9	.
CASSPPAGTVNTEAFF	TGTGCCAGTAGTCCCCCTGCCGGGACAGTGAACACTGAAGCTTTCTTT	TRBJ1-1	TRBD1	TRBV19	.
CASNIQGAVGNQPQHF	TGTGCCAGTAATATACAGGGGGCAGTTGGCAATCAGCCCCAGCATTTT	TRBJ1-5	TRBD1	TRBV19	.
CASSLTSGGPYEQYF	TGTGCCAGCAGCTTAACTTCAGGGGGCCCCTACGAGCAGTACTTC	TRBJ2-7	TRBD1	TRBV7-3	.
CASSLQGQGARGSHGYTF	TGTGCCAGCAGCCTCCAGGGACAGGGGGCTCGTGGATCTCACGGCTACACCTTC	TRBJ1-2	TRBD1	TRBV7-2	.
CASSTNRQHGYTF	TGTGCCAGCAGTACCAACAGACAGCATGGCTACACCTTC	TRBJ1-2	.	TRBV6-5	.
CASSLGTSGGQETQYF	TGTGCCAGCAGCTTAGGTACTAGCGGGGGTCAAGAGACCCAGTACTTC	TRBJ2-5	TRBD2	TRBV7-9	.
CASSLEWGGGYGYTF	TGTGCCAGCAGCTTAGAGTGGGGGGGTGGCTATGGCTACACCTTC	TRBJ1-2	.	TRBV7-9	once
CASSLGRGAGVADTQYF	TGTGCCAGCAGTTTGGGGAGGGGAGCGGGGGTGGCAGATACGCAGTATTTT	TRBJ2-3	TRBD2	TRBV5-6	.
CAISEGDRGLAQPQHF	TGTGCCATCAGTGAGGGGGACAGGGGACTTGCGCAGCCCCAGCATTTT	TRBJ1-5	TRBD1	TRBV10-3	.
CASSDPRLAGGGEQFF	TGTGCCAGCAGTGACCCACGACTAGCGGGGGGTGGCGAGCAGTTCTTC	TRBJ2-1	TRBD2	TRBV6-1	.
CASSDQGGQPQHF	TGTGCCAGCAGCGACCAGGGAGGCCAGCCCCAGCATTTT	TRBJ1-5	.	TRBV7-2	.
CATSRDLLTSDTQYF	TGTGCCACCAGCAGAGATTTGTTAACTTCAGATACGCAGTATTTT	TRBJ2-3	.	TRBV15	.
CASSFSGGPRETQYF	TGCGCCAGCAGCTTTAGCGGGGGGCCACGGGAGACCCAGTACTTC	TRBJ2-5	TRBD2	TRBV5-1	.
CASSSPGQGSDEQYF	TGTGCCAGCAGTTCACCGGGACAGGGGAGCGACGAGCAGTACTTC	TRBJ2-7	TRBD1	TRBV28	.
CASSTAGTGGYDGYTF	TGTGCCAGTAGTACTGCGGGAACAGGGGGATACGATGGCTACACCTTC	TRBJ1-2	TRBD1	TRBV19	.
CASSEPQGFGSPLHF	TGCGCCAGCAGTGAGCCACAGGGATTCGGTTCACCCCTCCACTTT	TRBJ1-6	.	TRBV10-2	.
CASSLSGTSTTDTQYF	TGTGCCAGCAGCTTATCAGGGACTAGCACCACAGATACGCAGTATTTT	TRBJ2-3	TRBD2	TRBV7-2	.
CTSSQGPAGERYEQYF	TGCACCAGCAGCCAGGGACCCGCGGGGGAGAGATACGAGCAGTACTTC	TRBJ2-7	.	TRBV1	.
CSVEPALASTDTQYF	TGCAGCGTTGAGCCCGCTTTAGCTAGCACAGATACGCAGTATTTT	TRBJ2-3	.	TRBV29-1	once
CASSLDTGEETQYF	TGCGCCAGCAGCTTGGATACGGGGGAAGAGACCCAGTACTTC	TRBJ2-5	.	TRBV5-1	few
CASLTQPIHYTEAFF	TGTGCCAGCCTAACCCAACCCATTCATTACACTGAAGCTTTCTTT	TRBJ1-1	.	TRBV2	.
CASSPPAGGGAYGYTF	TGTGCCAGCTCACCTCCCGCGGGAGGGGGCGCCTATGGCTACACCTTC	TRBJ1-2	TRBD1	TRBV18	.
CASTPPGQGRRDTQYF	TGTGCCAGCACGCCTCCGGGACAGGGGCGCCGGGATACGCAGTATTTT	TRBJ2-3	TRBD1	TRBV5-6	.
CASMEGGANEQFF	TGTGCCAGCATGGAGGGGGGGGCCAATGAGCAGTTCTTC	TRBJ2-1	.	TRBV6-6	.
CASSLGQPADETQYF	TGTGCCAGCAGCTTAGGTCAACCAGCGGACGAGACCCAGTACTTC	TRBJ2-5	.	TRBV7-2	.
CASRAYRGITDTQYF	TGTGCCAGCAGAGCCTACAGGGGAATTACAGATACGCAGTATTTT	TRBJ2-3	TRBD1	TRBV2	.
CASSTRQPDDYGYTF	TGCGCCAGCAGCACCCGACAGCCAGATGATTATGGCTACACCTTC	TRBJ1-2	.	TRBV5-1	.
CASSGGAGNTQYF	TGTGCCAGCAGCGGAGGTGCGGGGAATACGCAGTATTTT	TRBJ2-3	.	TRBV7-9	.
CASSLGKNYYEQYF	TGTGCCAGCAGTTTAGGAAAGAACTACTACGAGCAGTACTTC	TRBJ2-7	.	TRBV27	few
CASSPRQGGTGELFF	TGTGCCAGCAGCCCAAGACAGGGAGGCACCGGGGAGCTGTTTTTT	TRBJ2-2	.	TRBV9	.
CASRYDRGTYNEQFF	TGCGCCAGCAGGTACGACAGGGGGACCTACAATGAGCAGTTCTTC	TRBJ2-1	TRBD1	TRBV5-1	.
CALRQDVTGELFF	TGTGCCCTACGACAGGATGTCACCGGGGAGCTGTTTTTT	TRBJ2-2	.	TRBV7-2	.
CASGEGGNQPQHF	TGTGCCAGCGGGGAGGGGGGAAATCAGCCCCAGCATTTT	TRBJ1-5	.	TRBV6-6	.
CASSVAGQETQYF	TGTGCCAGCAGCGTCGCGGGCCAAGAGACCCAGTACTTC	TRBJ2-5	.	TRBV9	.
CASSPRAADRVAGEQFF	TGCGCCAGCAGCCCCAGGGCGGCGGACAGGGTCGCGGGTGAGCAGTTCTTC	TRBJ2-1	TRBD1	TRBV5-1	.
CASSQIDSSYEQYF	TGCGCCAGCAGCCAGATAGACAGCTCCTACGAGCAGTACTTC	TRBJ2-7	.	TRBV4-3	.